The table lists the clone carrying this TCR beta chain with a few counts. The antigen is undetermined. The junction shows a germline mismatch at one end, possibly a read error. During its preparation, the TCRbeta library received unique molecular identifiers. TCRdb reprocessed the PCR reads via MiXCR and lists one record per CDR3 protein. Among about 460,000 distinct CDR3 sequences listed, about 10% were seen once. There are 11 residues in the CDR3. The germline gives CDR1 DFQATT, CDR2 SNEGSKA (reference sequence). These data belong to a study of T-cell reconstitution after alpha-beta-depleted transplantation in children. Study observations and caveats: Several hundred expanded graft clones reportedly were the source of alpha-beta T cells about two months after transplant. From newly produced T cells came most of the T-cell counts and diversity one year after transplant.

The sequence was obtained from a female patient aged 2-10 years who had a stem cell transplant for aplastic anemia, so the T cells may come from the graft donor. The sequenced sample was PBMCs, mostly from graft donor cells, obtained 180 days after TCRalphabeta/CD19-depleted stem cell transplant. The V gene is TRBV20-1, the J gene TRBJ2-7; 11 bases line up with TRBD2. The CDR3 DNA reads TGCAGTGCCGCCGGGACTAGCGGATTGTTTTTC. Its protein is CSAAGTSGLFF.